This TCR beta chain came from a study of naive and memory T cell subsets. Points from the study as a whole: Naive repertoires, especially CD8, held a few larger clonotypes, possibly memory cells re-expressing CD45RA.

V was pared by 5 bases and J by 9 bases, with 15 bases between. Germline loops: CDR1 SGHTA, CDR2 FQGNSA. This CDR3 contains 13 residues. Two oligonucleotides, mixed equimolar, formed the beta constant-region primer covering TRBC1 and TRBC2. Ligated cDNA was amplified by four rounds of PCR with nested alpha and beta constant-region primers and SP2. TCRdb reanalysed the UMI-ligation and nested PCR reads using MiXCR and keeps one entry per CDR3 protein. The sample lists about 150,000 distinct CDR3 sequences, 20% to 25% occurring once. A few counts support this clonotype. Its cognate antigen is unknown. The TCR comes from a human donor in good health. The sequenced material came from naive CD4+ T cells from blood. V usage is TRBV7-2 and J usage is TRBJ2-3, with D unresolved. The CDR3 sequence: CASSHPGLSTQYF. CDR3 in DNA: TGTGCCAGCAGCCACCCAGGTCTTTCCACGCAGTATTTT.